The text below deals with one T cell receptor beta chain. This record comes from a study of blood T cell repertoires in COVID-19. Study background: Sites across the United States, Italy and Spain contributed samples from acute and convalescent COVID-19. Sources were T cells, B-cell-depleted T cells, or PBMCs; the material itself was cDNA or gDNA.

Study processing details: Researchers report that nucleated cell counts were estimated from reference gene primer amplification. The data were produced by immunoSEQ multiplex PCR, yet TCRdb's version contains in-frame clones alone and is incomplete. The V and J calls and clone size are taken from that table; D and trimming were inferred from the DNA. The sample holds roughly 200,000 clones, around 75% seen once. Enrolled during active infection, Seattle patients were then followed longitudinally. Sequencing was done on a sample of peripheral blood. This sequence originates from a middle-aged woman with COVID-19, enrolled during active disease.

The CDR3 sequence: CASSLGGAAGELFF. CDR3 DNA sequence: TGTGCCAGCAGCTTAGGCGGGGCGGCCGGGGAGCTGTTTTTT. The chain combines TRBV11-3 with TRBJ2-2; possibly TRBD2 for D (6 bases). Trimming shortened V by 1 base and J by 6 bases, and 9 bases separated the two germline ends. The CDR3 spans 14 residues. In germline, CDR1 is SGHNT, CDR2 YENEEA.